Each of the 30 T cell receptor beta chains below was sequenced from the same sample in a study of beta chain features in type 1 diabetes. Of the isolated RNA, all was reverse transcribed, and so the sequenced material was expressed TCRB transcripts. Clones were sequenced by immunoSEQ multiplex PCR, and TCRdb holds only the in-frame ones, with some missing. This sample carries some 330,000 clones, around 10% of them seen once, and the ten largest clones take around 0.015%. The specimen sequenced was naive CD4+ T cells from blood. The receptors derive from a woman aged 25 to 45 in good health.

This clone showed up just a few times. The chain uses TRBV29-1 and TRBJ1-1; 9 nucleotides line up with TRBD1. Trimming cost V 6 bases and J 6 bases; bases outside gene matches: 8. The CDR3 loop spans 13 amino acids. Germline CDR1 is SQVTM and CDR2 is ANQGSEA. In DNA form, the CDR3 reads TGCAGCGTCGATCTGACAGGGGGACCTGAAGCTTTCTTT. The encoded protein is CSVDLTGGPEAFF.

V gene TRBV7-3 combines with J gene TRBJ2-3, with D unclear. The CDR3 covers 12 residues. Germline assignment: CDR1 SGHTA and CDR2 FQGTGA. Trimming stripped 2 bases from V and 11 bases from J, with 11 bases between. The CDR3 reads CASSLLGAEQYF. CDR3 nucleotide sequence: TGTGCCAGCAGCTTATTGGGCGCTGAGCAGTATTTT.

This clone has just a few counts. This chain joins TRBV28 and TRBJ1-2; TRBD1 aligns across 9 bases. This CDR3 contains 13 residues. In germline, CDR1 is MDHEN, CDR2 SYDVKM. Trimming removed 7 bases from V and 3 bases from J; junction bases left unmatched: 3. In DNA form, the CDR3 reads TGTGCCAGCATGGGACAGGGATACTATGGCTACACCTTC. Amino acids: CASMGQGYYGYTF.

The V gene is TRBV18, the J gene TRBJ1-5; perhaps TRBD1 as D (5 bases). The CDR3 is 14 residues long. Germline CDR1 reads KGHSH; CDR2 reads LQKENI. Trimming shortened V by 4 bases and J by 6 bases, and 13 bases separated the two germline ends. The CDR3 loop is CASSLLGDPQPQHF. CDR3 coding DNA: TGTGCCAGCTCACTTTTAGGGGATCCTCAGCCCCAGCATTTT.

This clone was observed a handful of times. This chain uses TRBV7-2 with TRBJ2-4; a possible D gene is TRBD1 (5 bases). V lost 1 base to trimming and J lost 8 bases, with 12 bases between them. Germline loops: CDR1 SGHTA, CDR2 FQGNSA. CDR3 length: 14 amino acids. CDR3: CASSLDRTNYIQYF. The CDR3 DNA is TGTGCCAGCAGCTTAGACCGGACAAATTACATTCAGTACTTC.

The chain uses TRBV27 and TRBJ1-3, with TRBD1 as a possible D gene (5 bases). V was shortened by 7 bases and J by 0 bases, with 13 bases between the two germline ends. CDR3 length equals 15 residues. In germline, CDR1 is MNHEY, CDR2 SMNVEV (reference sequence). The CDR3 loop reads CASIDLQGSGNTIYF. Written as DNA, the CDR3 is TGTGCCAGCATTGACCTCCAGGGCTCTGGAAACACCATATATTTT.

CDR3 sequence reads: CASSQHLAGGTDTQYF. CDR3 coding DNA: TGTGCCAGCAGCCAACATCTAGCGGGAGGGACAGATACGCAGTATTTT. The J gene is TRBJ2-3, the V gene TRBV6-6; 12 bases map to TRBD2. The CDR3 loop spans 16 amino acids. V lost 6 bases and J lost 3; bases outside the gene matches: 7. Germline V CDR1 and CDR2: MNHNY, SVGAGI (reference sequence).

This clone was recorded a few times. The gene calls are TRBV4-1 and TRBJ2-1; D is undetermined. The ends were cut back, 0 bases at V and 6 bases at J, with 9 bases in the middle. CDR3 length: 14 amino acids. Germline CDR1 is MGHRA and CDR2 is YSYEKL. CDR3 protein: CASSQEISSNEQFF. CDR3 DNA sequence: TGCGCCAGCAGCCAAGAGATTAGTAGCAATGAGCAGTTCTTC.

This clone was recorded once. The CDR3 coding sequence is TGTGCCAGCAGCCAGAGGACAGGGATTAATGAAAAACTGTTTTTT. Its translation is CASSQRTGINEKLFF. V is TRBV4-2 and J is TRBJ1-4, with 8 bases matching TRBD1. Looked up from germline, CDR1 is LGHNA and CDR2 is YNFKEQ. Losses at the gene ends were 3 bases for V and 4 bases for J; bases not matched to a gene: 4. The CDR3 has 15 residues.

This chain joins TRBV18 and TRBJ2-4, with unresolved D. V lost 6 bases and J lost 2, with 17 bases in between. The CDR3 has 16 amino acids. Germline V gene data show CDR1 as KGHSH and CDR2 as LQKENI. The CDR3 loop is CASSAIGSTSKNIQYF. In nucleotides, the CDR3 is TGTGCCAGCTCCGCCATCGGGTCCACTTCCAAAAACATTCAGTACTTC.

The J gene is TRBJ2-5, the V gene TRBV2, with D unresolved. This CDR3 has 11 amino acids. Germline values: CDR1 SNHLY, CDR2 FYNNEI. Trimming removed 4 bases at V and 4 bases at J, with 4 bases between. For the CDR3, the DNA is TGTGCCAGCAGTGCAGTAGAGACCCAGTACTTC. It specifies CASSAVETQYF.

This clone was counted only a few times. The CDR3 region has the DNA TGTGCCAGCAGCAAAGTTTGTCGGGATCCGAACACTGAAGCTTTCTTT. Translated, it gives CASSKVCRDPNTEAFF. V gene TRBV21-1 combines with J gene TRBJ1-1. TRBV21-1 is a pseudogene locus. This CDR3 spans 16 amino acids.

The V gene is TRBV19, the J gene TRBJ2-5; D may be TRBD2 (6 bases). The ends were cut back, 2 bases at V and 1 base at J, with 20 bases in the middle. Germline CDR1 is LNHDA and CDR2 is SQIVND (reference sequence). The CDR3 totals 18 residues. CDR3 residues: CASSIRLTTGVSQETQYF. CDR3 coding DNA: TGTGCCAGTAGTATACGCCTGACAACGGGGGTATCCCAAGAGACCCAGTACTTC. Variable domain in full (rest from reference TRBV19 and TRBJ2-5): DGGITQSPKYLFRKEGQNVTLSCEQNLNHDAMYWYRQDPGQGLRLIYYSQIVNDFQKGDIAEGYSVSREKKESFPLTVTSAQKNPTAFYLCASSIRLTTGVSQETQYFGPGTRLLVL.

V is TRBV18 and J is TRBJ2-1, with D possibly matching TRBD2 (6 bases). The CDR3 is 18 amino acids. Trimming took off 3 bases at V and 9 bases at J, with 27 bases between the two ends. The germline V gene has CDR1 KGHSH and CDR2 LQKENI. DNA for the CDR3: TGTGCCAGCTCACCGCCTTTCCTCCGGGACTCCGGTTTTAGTGAGCAGTTCTTC. Amino acid sequence: CASSPPFLRDSGFSEQFF.

In this sample, this clone turned up a few times. The chain carries TRBV5-4 and TRBJ2-5; weak D call: TRBD1 (6 bases). The ends were cut back, 4 bases at V and 0 bases at J, with 10 bases in the middle. CDR1 and CDR2 from the germline V gene are SGHNT and YYREEE (reference sequence). The CDR3 consists of 14 residues. Here the CDR3 reads CASSPGQDQETQYF. In DNA, the CDR3 is TGTGCCAGCAGCCCGGGACAAGACCAAGAGACCCAGTACTTC.

The gene calls are TRBV7-9 and TRBJ2-5; 11 nucleotides match TRBD2. V lost 8 bases and J lost 5; bases outside the gene matches: 7. The CDR3 has 14 residues. The germline gives CDR1 SEHNR, CDR2 FQNEAQ (reference sequence). CDR3 region: CASLLAGDVETQYF. DNA for the CDR3: TGTGCCAGCTTACTAGCGGGAGACGTTGAGACCCAGTACTTC.

This chain uses TRBV2 with TRBJ2-3; tentative D call: TRBD2 (5 bases). Germline V gene lookup returns CDR1 SNHLY and CDR2 FYNNEI. The V end was cut by 9 bases, the J end by 2 bases, with 15 bases between. The CDR3 is made up of 14 amino acids. CDR3 loop: CASRGLLHTDTQYF. CDR3 sequence (DNA): TGTGCCAGTAGAGGACTTCTCCACACAGATACGCAGTATTTT. Supplemented by reference TRBV2 and TRBJ2-3, the full variable domain reads EPEVTQTPSHQVTQMGQEVILRCVPISNHLYFYWYRQILGQKVEFLVSFYNNEISEKSEIFDDQFSVERPDGSNFTLKIRSTKLEDSAMYFCASRGLLHTDTQYFGPGTRLTVL.

This clone has a handful of counts. The genes are TRBV28 and TRBJ2-1; 10 positions agree with TRBD1. Germline trimming cut 4 bases from V and 10 bases from J; bases unmatched to any gene: 10. Germline CDR1 is MDHEN and CDR2 is SYDVKM. The CDR3 contains 15 residues. The CDR3 DNA is TGTGCCAGCAGTTCGTTGCAGACAGGGGGCAAGGAGCAGTTCTTC. Translation gives CASSSLQTGGKEQFF.

This chain uses TRBV7-2 with TRBJ2-2; TRBD1 is a possible D gene (5 bases). Germline values: CDR1 SGHTA, CDR2 FQGNSA. V dropped 5 bases and J dropped 2 bases, with 12 bases sitting between them. The CDR3 is made up of 15 amino acids. DNA of the CDR3: TGTGCCAGCAGCCTCCAAGGACAAAACACCGGGGAGCTGTTTTTT. It encodes CASSLQGQNTGELFF.

This clone was seen only a few times. The chain has TRBV5-6 and TRBJ2-3; tentative D call: TRBD1 (6 bases). V lost 4 bases and J 5 bases, leaving 17 bases between the germline ends. Germline values: CDR1 SGHDT, CDR2 YYEEEE. CDR3 size: 15 residues. This chain's CDR3 is CASSLRGVLVDTQYF. CDR3 nucleotide sequence: TGTGCCAGCAGCCTCAGGGGTGTGTTGGTAGATACGCAGTATTTT.

This clone was detected a few times. The chain recombines TRBV5-6 with TRBJ2-3, with 12 bases identical to TRBD1. Germline-derived CDR1 and CDR2 are SGHDT and YYEEEE. This CDR3 region has 16 residues. J lost 1 base, V lost 4 bases, and 4 bases had no gene match. Written as DNA, the CDR3 is TGTGCCAGCAGCAGGGACAGGGGGCGCCGCACAGATACGCAGTATTTT. Residues: CASSRDRGRRTDTQYF.

This clone has just a few counts. V is TRBV23-1 and J is TRBJ2-1, with 10 nucleotides matching TRBD2. TRBV23-1 is placed among ORFs of uncertain function. Losses at the gene ends were 2 bases for V and 4 bases for J; bases not matched to a gene: 11. There are 18 residues in the CDR3. Here the CDR3 DNA reads TGCGCCAGCAGTCAAAATCCCCCAGCGGGAGGGCCGTACAATGAGCAGTTCTTC. It encodes CASSQNPPAGGPYNEQFF.

The chain uses TRBV6-5 and TRBJ1-1; 8 nucleotides line up with TRBD1. CDR1 MNHEY and CDR2 SVGAGI come from the germline V gene. CDR3 length: 16 residues. The V segment lost 0 bases and the J segment 4 bases; nucleotides outside the gene matches: 7. The CDR3 region has the DNA TGTGCCAGCAGTTACTCGGGGACAGGTCCGTTCACTGAAGCTTTCTTT. As protein: CASSYSGTGPFTEAFF.

This clone has more than one count but fewer than ten. The chain combines TRBV25-1 with TRBJ2-3; unclear D gene. There are 13 residues in the CDR3. V shed 1 base and J shed 3 bases, with 5 bases lying between them. CDR1 and CDR2 from the germline V gene are MGHDK and SYGVNS. CDR3 DNA: TGTGCCAGCAGTGAATTTCCGACAGATACGCAGTATTTT. Amino acids: CASSEFPTDTQYF. Together with reference TRBV25-1 and TRBJ2-3, the CDR3 gives the full variable domain: EADIYQTPRYLVIGTGKKITLECSQTMGHDKMYWYQQDPGMELHLIHYSYGVNSTEKGDLSSESTVSRIRTEHFPLTLESARPSHTSQYLCASSEFPTDTQYFGPGTRLTVL.

V and J are TRBV28 and TRBJ2-7; 11 bases line up with TRBD2. Germline V CDR1 and CDR2: MDHEN, SYDVKM. The trim removed 6 bases at V and 5 bases at J, leaving 6 bases unmatched. The CDR3 loop spans 14 amino acids. In DNA, the CDR3 is TGTGCCAGCAGGGTAGCGGGAGGGCGGCACGAGCAGTACTTC. Protein sequence: CASRVAGGRHEQYF.

The sample holds a few counts of this clone. This chain joins TRBV2 and TRBJ1-2; 10 bases map to TRBD1. The CDR3 extends over 13 amino acids. Germline loops: CDR1 SNHLY, CDR2 FYNNEI. V lost 5 bases and J lost 6; bases outside the gene matches: 3. In DNA form, the CDR3 reads TGTGCCAGCAGTACGACAGGGGGCAATGGCTACACCTTC. Translation gives CASSTTGGNGYTF.

A few counts support this clone. The chain links TRBV4-3 to TRBJ2-3; D remains unclear. CDR1 LGHNA and CDR2 YSLEER come from the germline V gene. The CDR3 sequence is 13 residues long. V was clipped by 0 bases and J by 4 bases, with 5 bases between them. The chain's CDR3 is CASSQDVPDTQYF. In nucleotides, the CDR3 is TGCGCCAGCAGCCAAGACGTCCCAGATACGCAGTATTTT.

This clone came up many times. This chain joins TRBV4-3 and TRBJ2-3, with 7 bases matching TRBD1. The CDR3 loop spans 13 amino acids. Germline CDR1 LGHNA, CDR2 YSLEER. Unmatched junction bases numbered 5, after V lost 5 bases and J lost 6 bases. CDR3 protein: CASSGQESDTQYF. The CDR3 DNA reads TGCGCCAGCAGCGGACAGGAATCCGATACGCAGTATTTT.

The rearrangement uses TRBV27 and TRBJ2-7; perhaps TRBD1 as D (6 bases). Trimming left V 4 bases short and J 3 bases short, with 16 bases between. This CDR3 is 15 amino acids long. Germline V lookup: CDR1 MNHEY, CDR2 SMNVEV (reference sequence). CDR3 sequence (DNA): TGTGCCAGCAGTTGGCAGGGGCCACCCATCTACGAGCAGTACTTC. Its translation: CASSWQGPPIYEQYF.

This clone was seen more than once but under ten times. The chain carries TRBV7-2 and TRBJ2-7; 7 nucleotides agree with TRBD1. The CDR3 consists of 12 residues. Germline assignment: CDR1 SGHTA and CDR2 FQGNSA. V was pared by 5 bases and J by 6 bases, with 4 bases of the junction left unmatched. The CDR3 here is CASSPPGGEQYF. The CDR3 DNA sequence: TGTGCCAGCAGCCCCCCAGGGGGCGAGCAGTACTTC.